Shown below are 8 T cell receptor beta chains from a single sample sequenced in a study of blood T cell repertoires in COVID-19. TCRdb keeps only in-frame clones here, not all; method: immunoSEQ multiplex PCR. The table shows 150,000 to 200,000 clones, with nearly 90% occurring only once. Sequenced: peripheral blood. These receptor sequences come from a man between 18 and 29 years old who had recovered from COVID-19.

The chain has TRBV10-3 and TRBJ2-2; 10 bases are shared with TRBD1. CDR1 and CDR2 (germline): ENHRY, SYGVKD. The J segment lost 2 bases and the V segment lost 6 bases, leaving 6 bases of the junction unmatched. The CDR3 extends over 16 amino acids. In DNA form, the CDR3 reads TGTGCCATCAGCGCCGGGACAGGGGTAAACACCGGGGAGCTGTTTTTT. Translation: CAISAGTGVNTGELFF.

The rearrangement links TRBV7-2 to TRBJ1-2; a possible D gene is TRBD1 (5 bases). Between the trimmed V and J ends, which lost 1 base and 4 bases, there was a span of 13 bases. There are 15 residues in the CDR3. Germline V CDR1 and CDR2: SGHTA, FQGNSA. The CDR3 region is CASSLGLSTAYGYTF. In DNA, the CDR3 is TGTGCCAGCAGCTTAGGGCTATCGACAGCCTATGGCTACACCTTC.

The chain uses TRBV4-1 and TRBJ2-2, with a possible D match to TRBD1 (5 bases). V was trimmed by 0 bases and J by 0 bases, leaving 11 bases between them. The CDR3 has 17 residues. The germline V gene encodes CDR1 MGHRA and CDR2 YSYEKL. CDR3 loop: CASSQEGQGANTGELFF. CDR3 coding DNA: TGCGCCAGCAGCCAAGAGGGTCAGGGCGCGAACACCGGGGAGCTGTTTTTT.

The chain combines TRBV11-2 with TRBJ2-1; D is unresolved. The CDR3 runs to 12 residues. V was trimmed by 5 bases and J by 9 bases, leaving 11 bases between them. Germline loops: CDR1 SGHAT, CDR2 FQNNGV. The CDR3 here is CASSPLIFEQFF. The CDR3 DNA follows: TGTGCCAGCAGCCCCCTAATATTTGAGCAGTTCTTC.

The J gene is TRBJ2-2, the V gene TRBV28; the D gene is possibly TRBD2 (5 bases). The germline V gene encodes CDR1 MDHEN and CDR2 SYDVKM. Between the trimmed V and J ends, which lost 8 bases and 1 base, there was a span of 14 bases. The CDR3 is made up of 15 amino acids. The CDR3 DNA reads TGTGCCAGCGCAGCAGAGGGAAAGAACACCGGGGAGCTGTTTTTT. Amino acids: CASAAEGKNTGELFF. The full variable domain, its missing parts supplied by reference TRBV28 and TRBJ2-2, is DVKVTQSSRYLVKRTGEKVFLECVQDMDHENMFWYRQDPGLGLRLIYFSYDVKMKEKGDIPEGYSVSREKKERFSLILESASTNQTSMYLCASAAEGKNTGELFFGEGSRLTVL.

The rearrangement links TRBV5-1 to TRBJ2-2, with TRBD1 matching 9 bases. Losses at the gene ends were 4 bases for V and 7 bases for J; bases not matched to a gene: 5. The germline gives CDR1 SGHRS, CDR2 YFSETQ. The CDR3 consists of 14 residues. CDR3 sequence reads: CASSRTGGNGELFF. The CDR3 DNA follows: TGCGCCAGCAGCCGCACAGGGGGCAACGGGGAGCTGTTTTTT.

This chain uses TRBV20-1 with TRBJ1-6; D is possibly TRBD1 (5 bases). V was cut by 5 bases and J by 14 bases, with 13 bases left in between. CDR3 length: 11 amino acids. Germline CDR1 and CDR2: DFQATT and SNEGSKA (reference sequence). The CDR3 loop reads CSAGTRHSLHF. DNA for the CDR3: TGCAGTGCTGGGACTCGCCATTCCCTCCACTTT.

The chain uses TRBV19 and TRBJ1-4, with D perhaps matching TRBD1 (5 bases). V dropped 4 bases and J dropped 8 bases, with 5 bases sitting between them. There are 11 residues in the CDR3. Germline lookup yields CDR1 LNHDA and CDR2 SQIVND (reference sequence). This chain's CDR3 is CASSKGEKLFF. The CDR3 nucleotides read TGTGCCAGTAGTAAGGGGGAAAAACTGTTTTTT.